The 26 T cell receptor beta chains in this list originate from one sample, sequenced in a study of T cell repertoires in cytomegalovirus infection. TCRdb fed the reads into MiXCR, producing one record per CDR3 protein. This sample has more than 200,000 distinct CDR3 sequences, with roughly 10% found just once. Specimen: PBMCs. These receptor sequences come from a human donor in good health (CMV status not recorded). Some clones in this sample may be carry-over from other donors' samples.

In its sample, this clonotype was seen many times. The chain recombines TRBV6-6 with TRBJ1-1; TRBD1 matches at 7 bases. The germline V gene encodes CDR1 MNHNY and CDR2 SVGAGI (reference sequence). V was pared by 2 bases and J by 2 bases, with 5 bases of the junction left unmatched. This CDR3 comprises 15 residues. CDR3 coding DNA: TGTGCCAGCAGTTACGTGGGACAGATAAACACTGAAGCTTTCTTT. Its protein is CASSYVGQINTEAFF.

This clonotype was seen many times. The rearrangement joins TRBV7-2 to TRBJ1-1; TRBD1 aligns across 8 bases. Germline trimming cut 6 bases from V and 5 bases from J; bases unmatched to any gene: 5. In germline, CDR1 is SGHTA, CDR2 FQGNSA. The CDR3 runs to 13 residues. The CDR3, as DNA: TGTGCCAGCAGTAACCAGGGGGCAACTGAAGCTTTCTTT. It yields the protein CASSNQGATEAFF.

This clonotype was counted at least ten times. The gene calls are TRBV28 and TRBJ1-3; 8 bases agree with TRBD1. Germline V gene data show CDR1 as MDHEN and CDR2 as SYDVKM. The CDR3 spans 15 residues. V lost 4 bases, J lost 2 bases, and 4 bases stayed unmatched. CDR3 nucleotide sequence: TGTGCCAGCAGTTCCCAGGGGGCAGCTGGAAACACCATATATTTT. Its protein product is CASSSQGAAGNTIYF.

The rearrangement uses TRBV7-2 and TRBJ1-1; D uncertain. The V end was cut by 3 bases, the J end by 0 bases, with 8 bases between. Germline CDR1 and CDR2: SGHTA and FQGNSA. The CDR3 loop spans 14 amino acids. The CDR3: CASSFDELNTEAFF. CDR3 nucleotides: TGTGCCAGCAGCTTTGACGAACTGAACACTGAAGCTTTCTTT.

The CDR3 here is CASRPTGQETQYF. The CDR3 DNA is TGTGCCAGCAGACCGACAGGGCAAGAGACCCAGTACTTC. The rearrangement uses TRBV6-2 or TRBV6-3 and TRBJ2-5; TRBD1 agrees at 7 bases. This CDR3 comprises 13 residues. V gave up 6 bases and J gave up 2 bases; unmatched junction bases: 3. Germline CDR1 and CDR2: MNHEY and SVGEGT.

This chain uses TRBV12-3 or TRBV12-4 with TRBJ1-1; the D is unclear. The CDR3 extends over 12 amino acids. Deletions cut 8 bases from V and 0 bases from J, with 7 bases between. The CDR3, as DNA: TGTGCCAGCGTAGGGATGAACACTGAAGCTTTCTTT. It specifies CASVGMNTEAFF.

The CDR3 region has the DNA TGCGCCAGCAGCCAAGAGAGGGGACAGATTTATGGCTACACCTTC. Its translation: CASSQERGQIYGYTF. V and J are TRBV4-3 and TRBJ1-2; 7 nucleotides agree with TRBD1. CDR1 is LGHNA and CDR2 is YSLEER in the germline V gene. CDR3 length: 15 residues. J was trimmed by 5 bases and V by 0 bases; bases with no gene match: 6.

This clonotype was seen many times. The chain recombines TRBV7-2 with TRBJ1-1; D is unclear. The CDR3 is 15 amino acids. The germline gives CDR1 SGHTA, CDR2 FQGNSA. Trimming removed 3 bases at V and 3 bases at J, with 14 bases between. CDR3 sequence reads: CASSLIQKKYTEAFF. For the CDR3, the DNA is TGTGCCAGCAGCTTGATACAGAAAAAATACACTGAAGCTTTCTTT.

This clonotype was picked up many times. V gene TRBV7-2 combines with J gene TRBJ1-1; 8 bases agree with TRBD1. This CDR3 is built from 17 residues. CDR1 SGHTA and CDR2 FQGNSA come from the germline V gene. With V trimmed by 6 bases and J by 4 bases, 16 bases remained unmatched. The CDR3: CASRKGGAGGLATEAFF. The CDR3 DNA reads as TGTGCCAGCAGAAAGGGGGGGGCAGGGGGCCTAGCCACTGAAGCTTTCTTT.

The V gene is TRBV15, the J gene TRBJ2-2; 8 nucleotides line up with TRBD1. CDR3 length: 18 residues. The germline V gene encodes CDR1 LNHNV and CDR2 YYDKDF (reference sequence). Unmatched junction bases numbered 11, after V lost 0 bases and J lost 5 bases. For the CDR3, the DNA is TGTGCCACCAGCAGAGATCGCTCGAGACAGGGGCGGACCGGGGAGCTGTTTTTT. Its translation is CATSRDRSRQGRTGELFF.

This clonotype was detected a few times. The J gene is TRBJ2-1, the V gene TRBV20-1; possible D gene TRBD2, 5 bases. Germline V gives CDR1 DFQATT, CDR2 SNEGSKA (reference sequence). V was shortened by 3 bases and J by 6 bases, with 12 bases between the two germline ends. CDR3 length: 13 residues. The DNA for the CDR3 is TGCAGTGCTAGTGACCGACTAACCAATGAGCAGTTCTTC. This gives the protein CSASDRLTNEQFF.

This clonotype was seen repeatedly, ten times or more. The V call is TRBV28, the J call TRBJ2-3, with D hard to call. Trimming took off 8 bases at V and 2 bases at J, with 11 bases between the two ends. CDR3 length equals 13 residues. From germline, CDR1 is MDHEN and CDR2 SYDVKM. CDR3 nucleotide sequence: TGTGCCAGCGCTGCTGGGAACACAGATACGCAGTATTTT. This encodes CASAAGNTDTQYF.

This clonotype occurred many times. This chain uses TRBV7-8 with TRBJ1-3; 8 bases are a match to TRBD1. Germline V gene lookup returns CDR1 SGHVS and CDR2 FQNEAQ. The CDR3 loop spans 16 amino acids. J lost 2 bases, V lost 1 base, and 4 bases had no gene match. CDR3 nucleotides: TGTGCCAGCAGCTTAGATTGGACAGGGCCTGGAAACACCATATATTTT. Its translation: CASSLDWTGPGNTIYF.

This clonotype was detected many times. V gene TRBV7-2 combines with J gene TRBJ1-1; D is uncertain. The CDR3 consists of 14 residues. With 5 bases removed from V and 1 base from J, the gap between germline ends came to 11 bases. The germline V gene encodes CDR1 SGHTA and CDR2 FQGNSA. As DNA, the CDR3 is TGTGCCAGCAGCGCCCCGCCGGGGAACACTGAAGCTTTCTTT. Its protein is CASSAPPGNTEAFF.

The rearrangement links TRBV7-2 to TRBJ2-2; the D is unclear. V lost 5 bases and J lost 0, with 13 bases in between. CDR3 size: 16 residues. Germline V gene data show CDR1 as SGHTA and CDR2 as FQGNSA. This CDR3 reads CASSPGDRTNTGELFF. DNA of the CDR3: TGTGCCAGCAGCCCCGGAGACCGAACGAACACCGGGGAGCTGTTTTTT.

This clonotype occurred many times. J is TRBJ1-5 and V is TRBV25-1, with D maybe TRBD1 (5 bases). In germline, CDR1 is MGHDK, CDR2 SYGVNS. CDR3 length: 13 amino acids. V lost 5 bases and J lost 3, with 8 bases in between. This CDR3 is CASSTGSNQPQHF. The CDR3 DNA follows: TGTGCCAGCAGTACAGGATCCAATCAGCCCCAGCATTTT.

This clonotype was detected ten times or more. The chain carries TRBV13 and TRBJ1-1; possible D gene TRBD1, 5 bases. V lost 5 bases to trimming and J lost 1 base, with 17 bases between them. The CDR3 extends over 16 amino acids. The germline V gene has CDR1 PRHDT and CDR2 FYEKMQ (reference sequence). The CDR3 is CASSPLLWGRNTEAFF. CDR3 sequence (DNA): TGTGCCAGCAGCCCTCTTCTGTGGGGGAGGAACACTGAAGCTTTCTTT.

There are many counts of this clonotype. The rearrangement links TRBV7-2 to TRBJ1-3; 7 bases are a match to TRBD1. The CDR3 is 16 amino acids. V was clipped by 1 base and J by 5 bases; unmatched bases: 8. From germline, CDR1 is SGHTA and CDR2 FQGNSA. The CDR3 is CASSLEGRQGRNTIYF. The CDR3 region has the DNA TGTGCCAGCAGCTTAGAGGGCCGACAGGGAAGAAACACCATATATTTT.

This clonotype has at least ten counts. The chain links TRBV7-2 to TRBJ2-5; 10 nucleotides agree with TRBD2. The CDR3 is made up of 14 amino acids. The ends lost 6 bases at V and 5 bases at J; junction bases unmatched: 6. Germline CDR1 and CDR2: SGHTA and FQGNSA. This chain's CDR3 is CASRLSGGGETQYF. CDR3 sequence (DNA): TGTGCCAGCAGACTGAGCGGGGGGGGGGAGACCCAGTACTTC.

In this sample, this clonotype turned up many times. The chain has TRBV6-1 and TRBJ1-4; D possibly corresponds to TRBD1 (6 bases). The length of the CDR3 is 15 residues. CDR1 is MNHNS, CDR2 SASEGT, per germline. Between the trimmed V and J ends, which lost 7 bases and 0 bases, there was a span of 12 bases. This CDR3 reads CASIDRPATNEKLFF. The CDR3 coding sequence is TGTGCCAGCATCGACAGGCCTGCAACTAATGAAAAACTGTTTTTT.

This clonotype was recorded many times. The chain combines TRBV7-2 with TRBJ1-5; D is perhaps TRBD1 (5 bases). Germline values: CDR1 SGHTA, CDR2 FQGNSA. This CDR3 has 14 residues. V was pared by 5 bases and J by 4 bases, with 12 bases between. In DNA form, the CDR3 reads TGTGCCAGCAGCCTCGGGGGGGGAAATCAGCCCCAGCATTTT. This sequence encodes CASSLGGGNQPQHF.

This clonotype has ten or more counts. The gene calls are TRBV7-6 and TRBJ2-2; D is ambiguous. The V end was cut by 1 base, the J end by 0 bases, with 9 bases between. The CDR3 is 16 amino acids. Germline lookup yields CDR1 SGHVS and CDR2 FNYEAQ. The CDR3 loop reads CASSLDRPPNTGELFF. CDR3 nucleotide sequence: TGTGCCAGCAGCTTAGATCGTCCTCCGAACACCGGGGAGCTGTTTTTT.

This clonotype was seen at least ten times. This chain joins TRBV7-2 and TRBJ2-2, with 7 bases lining up with TRBD1. CDR1 is SGHTA, CDR2 FQGNSA, per germline. The junction had 8 bases not matched to a gene; V was cut back by 5 bases and J by 5 bases. CDR3 length: 15 residues. CDR3 protein: CASSPRSRGTGELFF. The CDR3 coding sequence is TGTGCCAGCAGCCCCAGGTCCAGGGGGACCGGGGAGCTGTTTTTT.

This clonotype showed up many times. V is TRBV29-1 and J is TRBJ2-1; 12 bases are shared with TRBD2. After removal of 6 bases from V and 6 bases from J, the junction contained 3 bases not matched to a gene. Germline CDR1 SQVTM, CDR2 ANQGSEA. The CDR3 is 13 amino acids. This CDR3 is CSVATSGGNEQFF. The CDR3 DNA reads TGCAGCGTAGCGACTAGCGGGGGCAATGAGCAGTTCTTC.

The V gene is TRBV12-5, the J gene TRBJ2-1; the D gene is possibly TRBD2 (7 bases). This CDR3 spans 15 amino acids. Germline lookup yields CDR1 LGHNT and CDR2 FRNRAP. The V gene lost 1 base and the J gene lost 9 bases, with 16 bases spanning the gap. CDR3 coding DNA: TGTGCTAGTGGTTTGGGCAAAGGGGGAGGGGCTGAGCAGTTCTTC. Translated, it gives CASGLGKGGGAEQFF.

This clonotype showed up many times. The chain carries TRBV4-1 and TRBJ1-2, with no clear D. In germline, CDR1 is MGHRA, CDR2 YSYEKL. V was shortened by 0 bases and J by 2 bases, with 10 bases between the two germline ends. CDR3 length: 15 amino acids. The CDR3 DNA is TGCGCCAGCAGCCAAGATCTGGCCCTCAACTATGGCTACACCTTC. Translated, it gives CASSQDLALNYGYTF.